Shown below are 28 T cell receptor beta chains from a single sample sequenced in a study of T-cell memory formation after mild COVID-19. TCRdb itself ran the 5' RACE reads through MiXCR, one entry per CDR3 protein. The data hold 250,000 or so distinct CDR3 sequences, with about 20% observed a single time. The material sequenced was PBMCs or a T cell subset sorted from them (not recorded which). These receptor sequences come from a young man who had mild COVID-19 (a few samples of this study predate the infection). Cell type and time point are not known.

The rearrangement joins TRBV4-3 to TRBJ2-1; 9 bases line up with TRBD2. The CDR3 spans 15 residues. The trim removed 6 bases at V and 5 bases at J, leaving 8 bases unmatched. The germline CDR1 and CDR2 sequences are LGHNA and YSLEER. The CDR3 protein is CASSQSGTSHNEQFF. The CDR3 nucleotides read TGCGCCAGCAGTCAGTCCGGGACTAGCCACAATGAGCAGTTCTTC.

At least ten counts were recorded for this clonotype. The chain employs TRBV12-3 or TRBV12-4 and TRBJ1-1, with TRBD1 matching 9 bases. The CDR3 is made up of 14 amino acids. V lost 3 bases, J lost 7 bases, and 6 bases stayed unmatched. The CDR3 nucleotides read TGTGCCAGCAGTTTCGGGGACAGGGCTGATGAAGCTTTCTTT. It encodes CASSFGDRADEAFF.

This clonotype was counted a few times. The CDR3 nucleotides read TGTGCCAGCACCCAAGGACGGGGGGGCAGAGATACGCAGTATTTT. It specifies CASTQGRGGRDTQYF. The V call is TRBV11-2, the J call TRBJ2-3; 8 positions agree with TRBD2. CDR3 length: 15 residues. V dropped 7 bases and J dropped 5; count of bases not matched to a gene: 11. Germline CDR1 is SGHAT and CDR2 is FQNNGV.

This clonotype was counted a few times. The chain is built from TRBV14 and TRBJ2-5; unclear D gene. The ends were cut back, 1 base at V and 5 bases at J, with 11 bases in the middle. Germline-derived CDR1 and CDR2 are SGHDN and FVKESK. The CDR3 length is 14 residues. The CDR3 is CASSQGRGPETQYF. Written as DNA, the CDR3 is TGTGCCAGCAGCCAAGGGCGAGGTCCCGAGACCCAGTACTTC.

This clonotype was recorded at least ten times. The chain is built from TRBV9 and TRBJ2-3; TRBD1 aligns across 8 bases. J gave up 2 bases and V 3 bases, and 2 bases lay outside the gene matches. The CDR3 covers 14 residues. The germline V gene has CDR1 SGDLS and CDR2 YYNGEE. In nucleotides, the CDR3 is TGTGCCAGCAGCGGGGGACAGGTCACAGATACGCAGTATTTT. This codes for CASSGGQVTDTQYF.

The CDR3 sequence is CSVRTGTNYGYTF. In nucleotides, the CDR3 is TGCAGCGTTAGGACAGGGACTAACTATGGCTACACCTTC. The chain uses TRBV29-1 and TRBJ1-2, with TRBD1 identical over 8 bases. J gave up 0 bases and V 5 bases, and 2 bases lay outside the gene matches. This CDR3 region has 13 residues. Germline values: CDR1 SQVTM, CDR2 ANQGSEA.

This clonotype appeared many times. The rearrangement uses TRBV12-3 or TRBV12-4 and TRBJ2-3, with 9 bases fitting TRBD2. V lost 6 bases, J lost 2 bases, and 6 bases stayed unmatched. CDR3 length equals 15 residues. The CDR3 loop reads CASRLTSGITDTQYF. In DNA, the CDR3 is TGTGCCAGCAGACTGACTAGCGGCATCACAGATACGCAGTATTTT.

This clonotype was seen more than once but under ten times. This chain connects TRBV3-1 to TRBJ1-5, with unresolved D. This CDR3 region has 13 residues. Per germline, CDR1 LGHDT and CDR2 YNNKEL (reference sequence). Between the trimmed V and J ends, which lost 1 base and 6 bases, there was a span of 7 bases. In nucleotides, the CDR3 is TGTGCCAGCAGCCAAGGAGAGTCTCAGCCCCAGCATTTT. Its translation is CASSQGESQPQHF.

This chain joins TRBV6-2 or TRBV6-3 and TRBJ2-5, with TRBD1 matching over 7 bases. The CDR3 is 13 amino acids. The trim removed 8 bases at V and 5 bases at J, leaving 8 bases unmatched. CDR1 is MNHEY and CDR2 is SVGEGT in the germline V gene. The CDR3 protein is CASVRDSQETQYF. In DNA, the CDR3 is TGTGCCAGCGTGAGGGACAGCCAGGAGACCCAGTACTTC.

A few counts support this clonotype. The V call is TRBV18, the J call TRBJ2-7; TRBD1 is a possible D gene (5 bases). Germline CDR1 KGHSH, CDR2 LQKENI. The CDR3 loop spans 15 amino acids. Trimming stripped 3 bases from V and 0 bases from J, with 12 bases between. The CDR3 region is CASSPRESSSYEQYV. The CDR3 bases are TGTGCCAGCTCACCCAGGGAAAGCAGCTCCTACGAGCAGTACGTC.

This clonotype was seen repeatedly, ten times or more. This sequence joins TRBV9 and TRBJ2-7, with D unresolved. V shed 0 bases and J shed 6 bases, with 7 bases lying between them. The CDR3 runs to 12 residues. In germline, CDR1 is SGDLS, CDR2 YYNGEE. CDR3 sequence: CASSVALGEQYF. The DNA for the CDR3 is TGTGCCAGCAGCGTAGCTTTGGGCGAGCAGTACTTC.

The chain uses TRBV7-8 and TRBJ2-7; 9 bases map to TRBD1. V lost 1 base to trimming and J lost 8 bases; unmatched junction nucleotides: 3. The germline V gene encodes CDR1 SGHVS and CDR2 FQNEAQ. CDR3 size: 13 residues. DNA of the CDR3: TGTGCCAGCAGCTTAGGGACAGGGGTACAGCAGTACTTC. Its translation is CASSLGTGVQQYF.

The chain has TRBV5-1 and TRBJ1-2; D call uncertain. V dropped 4 bases and J dropped 8 bases, with 18 bases sitting between them. The CDR3 sequence is 14 residues long. Germline CDR1 SGHRS, CDR2 YFSETQ. The CDR3 nucleotides are TGCGCCAGCAGCACCCCAGGTCGTGGGGTCGGCTACACCTTC. Its translation: CASSTPGRGVGYTF.

Ten or more counts support this clonotype. The chain is built from TRBV12-3 or TRBV12-4 and TRBJ1-2, with D possibly TRBD1 on 6 matching bases. Trimming stripped 7 bases from V and 3 bases from J, with 18 bases between. This CDR3 is 15 amino acids long. CDR3 DNA sequence: TGTGCCAGCATCCAATACGTCTCAGGGGACTATGGCTACACCTTC. Amino acids: CASIQYVSGDYGYTF.

The rearrangement uses TRBV9 and TRBJ2-3; 10 nucleotides align to TRBD1. Germline V lookup: CDR1 SGDLS, CDR2 YYNGEE. Trimming at V came to 3 bases and at J to 0 bases, leaving 4 bases not matched to a gene. The CDR3 totals 16 residues. The DNA of the CDR3 is TGTGCCAGCAGCGGAGGGGACAGGGGAAGCACAGATACGCAGTATTTT. Translation gives CASSGGDRGSTDTQYF.

This chain uses TRBV2 with TRBJ1-5; D unclear. Germline V CDR1 and CDR2: SNHLY, FYNNEI. The CDR3 runs to 13 residues. The ends were cut back, 8 bases at V and 4 bases at J, with 12 bases in the middle. CDR3 sequence reads: CASRSEGNQPQHF. CDR3 sequence (DNA): TGTGCCAGCCGGTCTGAGGGTAATCAGCCCCAGCATTTT.

J is TRBJ2-3 and V is TRBV28; no clear D gene. The V end lost 4 bases, the J end lost 6 bases, and 14 bases lay between the germline ends. Germline CDR1 and CDR2: MDHEN and SYDVKM. CDR3 length: 14 amino acids. Here the CDR3 reads CASSSPIDLDTQYF. The DNA for the CDR3 is TGTGCCAGCAGTTCCCCGATTGACTTGGATACGCAGTATTTT.

This clonotype has more than one count but fewer than ten. V and J are TRBV6-5 and TRBJ1-5; D might be TRBD1 (6 bases). Germline values: CDR1 MNHEY, CDR2 SVGAGI. This CDR3 contains 14 residues. V dropped 2 bases and J dropped 7 bases, with 12 bases sitting between them. CDR3 DNA sequence: TGTGCCAGCAGTTACGGGCAGGGGCGGCAGCCCCAGCATTTT. Translation: CASSYGQGRQPQHF.

This chain connects TRBV28 to TRBJ2-3; TRBD2 matches at 7 bases. Unmatched junction bases numbered 11, after V lost 6 bases and J lost 5 bases. The CDR3 is made up of 15 amino acids. Germline loops: CDR1 MDHEN, CDR2 SYDVKM. Here the CDR3 reads CASSVSSGAIDTQYF. CDR3 DNA: TGTGCCAGCAGCGTATCTAGCGGCGCTATAGATACGCAGTATTTT. Together with reference TRBV28 and TRBJ2-3, the CDR3 gives the full variable domain: DVKVTQSSRYLVKRTGEKVFLECVQDMDHENMFWYRQDPGLGLRLIYFSYDVKMKEKGDIPEGYSVSREKKERFSLILESASTNQTSMYLCASSVSSGAIDTQYFGPGTRLTVL.

The chain recombines TRBV7-9 with TRBJ2-7, with TRBD1 matching over 9 bases. CDR3 length equals 14 residues. Germline V CDR1 and CDR2: SEHNR, FQNEAQ (reference sequence). Germline trimming cut 5 bases from V and 8 bases from J; bases unmatched to any gene: 10. CDR3 sequence reads: CASSIWITGGQQYF. As DNA, the CDR3 is TGTGCCAGCAGCATTTGGATAACAGGGGGCCAGCAGTACTTC.

This clonotype has ten or more counts. CDR3: CASSSPAGRPYEQYF. The CDR3 bases are TGTGCCAGCAGTTCCCCGGCCGGAAGGCCCTACGAGCAGTACTTC. The chain recombines TRBV6-6 with TRBJ2-7; D gene ambiguous. Looked up from germline, CDR1 is MNHNY and CDR2 is SVGAGI (reference sequence). V lost 4 bases to trimming and J lost 2 bases, with 15 bases between them. This CDR3 has 15 amino acids.

This rearrangement joins TRBV20-1 to TRBJ1-6, with TRBD1 matching over 7 bases. The length of the CDR3 is 16 residues. In germline, CDR1 is DFQATT, CDR2 SNEGSKA (reference sequence). V was clipped by 0 bases and J by 7 bases; unmatched bases: 9. For the CDR3, the DNA is TGCAGTGCTAGAGATGTGGGGAGAGGGGGCAATTCACCCCTCCACTTT. As protein: CSARDVGRGGNSPLHF.

This chain connects TRBV7-2 to TRBJ2-3, with D perhaps TRBD2 (6 bases). Germline CDR1 and CDR2: SGHTA and FQGNSA. This CDR3 region has 13 residues. V dropped 3 bases and J dropped 5 bases, with 9 bases sitting between them. The CDR3: CASSFAGGDTQYF. The CDR3, as DNA: TGTGCCAGCAGCTTCGCCGGGGGAGATACGCAGTATTTT.

CDR3 bases: TGTGCCAGCAGTCGGACAGGGGGCTCGAATGGCTACACCTTC. Translation: CASSRTGGSNGYTF. V and J are TRBV12-3 or TRBV12-4 and TRBJ1-2; TRBD1 aligns across 11 bases. This CDR3 has 14 residues. The J segment lost 6 bases and the V segment lost 5 bases, leaving 5 bases of the junction unmatched.

The chain employs TRBV5-1 and TRBJ2-3; 7 positions match TRBD1. From germline, CDR1 is SGHRS and CDR2 YFSETQ. The V segment lost 5 bases and the J segment 2 bases; nucleotides outside the gene matches: 14. CDR3 length: 17 amino acids. The CDR3 protein is CASSSHRDRFITDTQYF. CDR3 bases: TGCGCCAGCAGTTCGCACCGGGACAGATTTATCACAGATACGCAGTATTTT.

This clonotype was detected a few times. The chain is built from TRBV10-3 and TRBJ2-7, with TRBD2 identical over 9 bases. The CDR3 extends over 16 amino acids. J was trimmed by 0 bases and V by 6 bases; bases with no gene match: 9. The germline gives CDR1 ENHRY, CDR2 SYGVKD. The CDR3 spells CAISNSGGLSSYEQYF. The CDR3 DNA follows: TGTGCCATCAGCAACAGCGGGGGGCTCAGCTCCTACGAGCAGTACTTC.

This chain connects TRBV15 to TRBJ2-3; the D is unclear. In germline, CDR1 is LNHNV, CDR2 YYDKDF (reference sequence). This CDR3 contains 15 residues. Trimming removed 3 bases from V and 5 bases from J, with 15 bases in between. CDR3 region: CATSSVGLAEDTQYF. In nucleotides, the CDR3 is TGTGCCACCAGCAGTGTCGGCCTCGCAGAAGATACGCAGTATTTT.

This clonotype has at least ten counts. The rearrangement uses TRBV20-1 and TRBJ1-1, with D tentatively TRBD1 (5 bases). This CDR3 contains 12 residues. Per the germline V gene, CDR1 is DFQATT and CDR2 is SNEGSKA (reference sequence). Trimming shortened V by 5 bases and J by 3 bases, and 10 bases separated the two germline ends. CDR3 nucleotides: TGCAGTGCTGCACAGGTAGACACTGAAGCTTTCTTT. Protein product: CSAAQVDTEAFF.